This T cell receptor beta chain was sequenced during a study of molecular identifiers for immune sequencing clone quantification. This clonotype came up many times. TCRdb passed the PCR reads through MiXCR, listing each CDR3 protein once. The sample shows a few hundred thousand distinct CDR3 sequences, 20% to 25% of them seen only once. Investigators produced naive CD8 libraries from 20,000 to 1,000,000 sorted cells, drawing on 10%, 30% or 50% RNA. The germline CDR1 and CDR2 sequences are SGHDT and YYEEEE. J lost 5 bases, V lost 2 bases, and 12 bases had no gene match. The CDR3 extends over 17 amino acids.

The specimen was naive CD8+ T cells from blood, with Jurkat cell RNA spiked in. The sample's subset: FACS-sorted CD8+CD4-CCR7+CD45RA+ naive T cells. This chain links TRBV5-6 with TRBJ2-3; 9 positions agree with TRBD2. This receptor was identified in a human donor in good health. Some libraries in this study had Jurkat cell RNA spiked in. The CDR3 loop is CASSFIASGTFGDTQYF. Written as DNA, the CDR3 is TGTGCCAGCAGCTTTATTGCTAGCGGGACGTTCGGAGATACGCAGTATTTT.